This T cell receptor beta chain was identified during a study of cytomegalovirus exposure and HLA in healthy donors. Study-level information: Earlier work reported 117 million unique TCR beta sequences from 150 million to 200 million T cells.

General study results and limits: The authors assumed roughly uniform sequencing depth across donors for presence/absence analyses.

For this clone: Its target is unknown.

The CDR3 loop spans 15 amino acids. Losses at the gene ends were 4 bases for V and 3 bases for J; bases not matched to a gene: 6. Germline V gives CDR1 SGHRS, CDR2 YFSETQ. PCR was performed using 60 Vbeta and 13 Jbeta primers. Profiled with immunoSEQ multiplex PCR; TCRdb holds only in-frame clones, not every one. This table has about 63,000 clones, approximately 73% appearing once. Sequencing was carried out using PBMCs. This clonotype was obtained from a man aged 45 to 65 in good health and CMV-seronegative. V usage is TRBV5-1 and J usage is TRBJ2-1, with TRBD1 matching over 8 bases. DNA of the CDR3: TGCGCCAGCAGCCCAACAGGGGGGAACTACAATGAGCAGTTCTTC. This encodes CASSPTGGNYNEQFF.